These 3 T cell receptor beta chains came from one sample sequenced in a study of T cell responses to AZD1222 COVID-19 vaccine. Assay used: immunoSEQ multiplex PCR; TCRdb lists only in-frame clones, some missing. The sample yields some 150,000 clones, 80% to 90% seen once. Specimen: peripheral blood, collected 28 days after the second AZD1222 dose. All receptors come from an adult who received the AZD1222 COVID-19 vaccine.

The chain links TRBV2 to TRBJ2-1, with D perhaps TRBD1 (5 bases). The CDR3 contains 12 residues. Germline CDR1 and CDR2: SNHLY and FYNNEI. V was pared by 9 bases and J by 7 bases, with 13 bases between. The CDR3 here is CASMTRVNEQFF. DNA for the CDR3: TGTGCCAGTATGACCAGGGTGAATGAGCAGTTCTTC.

The chain couples TRBV28 to TRBJ1-1; D gene ambiguous. Germline CDR1 MDHEN, CDR2 SYDVKM. V was trimmed by 4 bases and J by 6 bases, leaving 18 bases between them. The CDR3 runs 15 residues. CDR3 region: CASSSSRWASAEAFF. The CDR3 DNA reads TGTGCCAGCAGTTCCAGCCGCTGGGCGTCCGCTGAAGCTTTCTTT.

This chain joins TRBV6-1 and TRBJ2-7; 8 bases agree with TRBD2. This CDR3 is 14 amino acids long. Trimming took 9 bases from V and 7 from J; bases not matched to a gene: 14. Germline CDR1 MNHNS, CDR2 SASEGT. As DNA, the CDR3 is TGTGCCAGTCTAGCGGGTGTGAGAAATTGGGAGCAGTACTTC. Encoded protein: CASLAGVRNWEQYF.